This TCR beta chain was observed in a study of control samples from healthy donors and cancer patients. V was trimmed by 1 base and J by 7 bases, leaving 16 bases between them. CDR1 is MDHEN, CDR2 SYDVKM, per germline. This CDR3 region has 15 residues. Measured with immunoSEQ multiplex PCR; TCRdb has only the in-frame clones, and not every one. The table shows under 450,000 clones, with 80% to 95% occurring only once. In this sample, this clone turned up a few times. This clonotype was sampled from a man aged 35 to 55 with head and neck cancer. The rearrangement joins TRBV28 to TRBJ1-2; D gene uncertain. The source material was PBMCs. This CDR3 reads CASSLFQDRGRGYTF. In nucleotides, the CDR3 is TGTGCCAGCAGTTTATTCCAAGACCGTGGTCGTGGCTACACCTTC.